This entry features one T cell receptor beta chain sequence. The sample comes from a study of T cells expressing NK-cell markers. Study background: One of the eight sequenced donors was seronegative, whereas the other seven were HCMV-seropositive.

The CDR3 length is 14 residues. CDR1 is LNHNV, CDR2 YYDKDF, per germline (reference sequence). TCRdb re-called the 5' RACE reads; every CDR3 protein appears as one record, without DNA. The sample totals about 460,000 distinct CDR3 sequences. Sequencing input: blood T cells: a sorted CD56 or NKG2C T cell subset, CD4+ or CD8+ T cells, or bulk PBMC T cells (not recorded which). The V and J genes are TRBV15 and TRBJ2-2; as DNA is missing, the TRBD2 call by TCRdb cannot be tested. This TCR came from a woman aged 45-65 years in good health. The CDR3: CATSRPGLALELFF.